A single sample gave rise to the 5 T cell receptor beta chains below, sequenced in a study of radiotherapy plus CTLA-4 blockade in lung cancer. Method: immunoSEQ multiplex PCR; TCRdb's copy keeps in-frame clones and lacks some. Found here are about 28,000 clones, approximately 81% of them singletons; the top ten hold 16%. The source material was peripheral blood, sampled from a patient treated with radiotherapy plus ipilimumab. The receptors stem from a human donor with non-small cell lung cancer that progressed on radiotherapy plus ipilimumab.

The chain recombines TRBV5-1 with TRBJ2-2; 10 nucleotides agree with TRBD2. The J segment lost 6 bases and the V segment lost 0 bases, leaving 8 bases of the junction unmatched. Germline lookup yields CDR1 SGHRS and CDR2 YFSETQ. CDR3 length: 17 amino acids. The CDR3 sequence is CASSLVEAGGPSGELFF. CDR3 nucleotide sequence: TGCGCCAGCAGCTTGGTAGAAGCGGGAGGGCCCTCCGGGGAGCTGTTTTTT.

The chain employs TRBV5-1 and TRBJ2-3, with TRBD2 matching 8 bases. This CDR3 is 14 amino acids long. Germline-derived CDR1 and CDR2 are SGHRS and YFSETQ. J was trimmed by 8 bases and V by 4 bases; bases with no gene match: 9. The CDR3 DNA follows: TGCGCCAGCAGCCCTGGGACTAGTGATGGTACGCAGTATTTT. This gives the protein CASSPGTSDGTQYF.

The chain carries TRBV30 and TRBJ2-2, with TRBD2 identical over 11 bases. This CDR3 has 16 residues. Germline V gene sequence: CDR1 GTSNPN, CDR2 SVGIG (reference sequence). The junction had 6 bases not matched to a gene; V was cut back by 0 bases and J by 6 bases. CDR3 coding DNA: TGTGCCTGGAGTGTACTTGGTAGCGGGGGGGCCGGGGAGCTGTTTTTT. It translates to CAWSVLGSGGAGELFF.

The chain uses TRBV5-1 and TRBJ2-7; 7 bases are a match to TRBD2. With 0 bases clipped from V and 3 bases from J, the junction kept 6 bases outside the gene matches. CDR1 is SGHRS and CDR2 is YFSETQ in the germline V gene. The CDR3 consists of 15 residues. The CDR3 reads CASSLEAGENYEQYF. The CDR3 DNA sequence: TGCGCCAGCAGCTTGGAGGCGGGGGAGAACTACGAGCAGTACTTC.

V and J are TRBV19 and TRBJ1-5; 8 nucleotides align to TRBD1. Germline V lookup: CDR1 LNHDA, CDR2 SQIVND (reference sequence). This CDR3 contains 15 residues. Unmatched junction bases numbered 4, after V lost 6 bases and J lost 0 bases. The CDR3, as DNA: TGTGCCAGTAGCCGGACAGGGACTAGCAATCAGCCCCAGCATTTT. Residues: CASSRTGTSNQPQHF.